This T cell receptor beta chain was documented in a study of CD8+CD57+ T cells in acquired aplastic anemia. CD8+CD57+ cell expansion, shown by flow cytometry, had occurred in the patients selected for sequencing. Germline loops: CDR1 LNHDA, CDR2 SQIVND (reference sequence). V gave up 2 bases and J gave up 8 bases; unmatched junction bases: 18. There are 18 residues in the CDR3. Using genomic DNA as the template, TCR beta VDJ and CDR3 profiling was carried out. Via MiXCR, TCRdb re-called the reads, giving one row per CDR3 protein. Of 300,000 or so distinct CDR3 sequences in the sample, under 65% were seen once. In this sample, this clonotype turned up a few times.

This receptor was taken from a human donor with aplastic anemia. Sequencing input: sorted CD4+, CD8+, or CD8+CD57+ T cells (not recorded which) from PBMCs. The chain employs TRBV19 and TRBJ1-2; 9 nucleotides agree with TRBD1. This CDR3 is CASSIWIGRTGEARGYTF. CDR3 nucleotides: TGTGCCAGTAGTATATGGATAGGCCGGACAGGGGAAGCGCGAGGCTACACCTTC.